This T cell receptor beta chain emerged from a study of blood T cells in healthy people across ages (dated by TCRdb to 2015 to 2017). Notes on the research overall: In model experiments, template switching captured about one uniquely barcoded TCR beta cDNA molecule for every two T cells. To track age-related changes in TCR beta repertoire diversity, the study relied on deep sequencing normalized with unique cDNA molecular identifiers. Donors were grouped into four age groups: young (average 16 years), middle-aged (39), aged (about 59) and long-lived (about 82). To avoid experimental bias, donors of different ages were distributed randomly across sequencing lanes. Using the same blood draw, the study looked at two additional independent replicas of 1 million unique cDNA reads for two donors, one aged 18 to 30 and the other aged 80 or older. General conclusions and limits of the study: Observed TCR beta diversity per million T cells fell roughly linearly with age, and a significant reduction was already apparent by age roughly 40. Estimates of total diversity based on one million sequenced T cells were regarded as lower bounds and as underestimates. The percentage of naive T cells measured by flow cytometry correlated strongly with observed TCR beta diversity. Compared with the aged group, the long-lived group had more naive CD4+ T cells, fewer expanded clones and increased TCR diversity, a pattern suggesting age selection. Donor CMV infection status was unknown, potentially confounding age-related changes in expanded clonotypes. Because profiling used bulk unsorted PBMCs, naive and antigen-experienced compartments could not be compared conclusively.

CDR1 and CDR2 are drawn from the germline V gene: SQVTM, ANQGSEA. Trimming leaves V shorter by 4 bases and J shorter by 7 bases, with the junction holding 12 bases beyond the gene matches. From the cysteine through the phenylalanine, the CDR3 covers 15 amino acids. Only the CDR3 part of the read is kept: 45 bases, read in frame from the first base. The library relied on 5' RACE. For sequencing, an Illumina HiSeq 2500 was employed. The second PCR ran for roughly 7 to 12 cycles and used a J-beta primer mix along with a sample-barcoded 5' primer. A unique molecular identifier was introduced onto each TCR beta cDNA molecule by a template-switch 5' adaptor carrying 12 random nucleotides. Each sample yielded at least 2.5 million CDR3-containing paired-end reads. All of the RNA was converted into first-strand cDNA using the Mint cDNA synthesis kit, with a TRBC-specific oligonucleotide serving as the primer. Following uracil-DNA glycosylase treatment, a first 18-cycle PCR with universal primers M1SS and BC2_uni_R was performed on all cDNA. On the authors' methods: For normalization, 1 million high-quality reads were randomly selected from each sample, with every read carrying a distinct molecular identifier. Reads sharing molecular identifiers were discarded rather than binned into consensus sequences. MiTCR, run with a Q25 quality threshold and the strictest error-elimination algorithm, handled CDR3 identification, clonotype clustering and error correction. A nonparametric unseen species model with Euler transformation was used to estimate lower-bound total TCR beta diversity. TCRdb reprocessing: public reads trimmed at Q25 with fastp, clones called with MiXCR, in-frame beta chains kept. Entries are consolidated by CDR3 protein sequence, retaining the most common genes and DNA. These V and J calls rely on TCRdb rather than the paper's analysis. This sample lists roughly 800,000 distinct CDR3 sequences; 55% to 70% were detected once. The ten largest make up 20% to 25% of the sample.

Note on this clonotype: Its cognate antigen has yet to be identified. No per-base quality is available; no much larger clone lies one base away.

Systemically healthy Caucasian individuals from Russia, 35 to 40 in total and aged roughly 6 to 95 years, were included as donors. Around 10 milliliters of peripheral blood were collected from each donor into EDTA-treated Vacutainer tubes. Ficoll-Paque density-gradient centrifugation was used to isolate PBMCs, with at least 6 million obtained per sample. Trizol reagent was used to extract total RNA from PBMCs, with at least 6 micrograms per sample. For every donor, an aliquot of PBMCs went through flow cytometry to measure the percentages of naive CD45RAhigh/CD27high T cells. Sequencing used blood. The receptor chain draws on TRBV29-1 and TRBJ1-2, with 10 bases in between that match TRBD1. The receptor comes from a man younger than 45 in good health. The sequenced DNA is TGCAGCGTTGGGACAGGGGGGCCCGGGGGAGGTGGCTACACCTTC. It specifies CSVGTGGPGGGGYTF.